Listed below are T cell receptor beta chains from one sample, sequenced in a study of blood T cells in healthy people across ages. Each CDR3 protein gets one entry after TCRdb re-called the 5' RACE reads with MiXCR. The sample has about 1.1 million distinct CDR3 sequences; less than 45% are singletons. Sequenced: blood. These receptor sequences come from a man younger than 35 in good health. The CDR3 runs from the conserved cysteine through the conserved F or W. The D gene is left open where the match is weak. Rows may omit the clone size; those that give it use once, few, many or a size class.

clone_size	v_call	d_call	j_call	cdr3_aa	cdr3_nt
NA	TRBV9	TRBD1	TRBJ2-3	CASSVSRDRESTDTQYF	TGTGCCAGCAGCGTTTCTAGAGACAGGGAGAGCACAGATACGCAGTATTTT
NA	TRBV9	NA	TRBJ2-3	CASSPGTARRDTQYF	TGTGCCAGCAGCCCCGGGACTGCCCGCAGGGATACGCAGTATTTT
NA	TRBV29-1	NA	TRBJ2-1	CSVEVLPSSYNEQFF	TGCAGCGTTGAGGTACTCCCGAGCTCCTACAATGAGCAGTTCTTC
NA	TRBV6-5	NA	TRBJ1-1	CASSYGSSEAFF	TGTGCCAGCAGTTATGGGAGTTCTGAAGCTTTCTTT
few	TRBV6-6	TRBD2	TRBJ2-1	CASSLRLAGGNNEQFF	TGTGCCAGCAGCCTTCGACTAGCGGGGGGGAACAATGAGCAGTTCTTC
NA	TRBV7-8	NA	TRBJ2-3	CASSLIWPRGTDTQYF	TGTGCCAGCAGCTTGATCTGGCCTCGCGGCACAGATACGCAGTATTTT
few	TRBV28	TRBD1	TRBJ2-5	CASRAEGAPWTQYF	TGTGCCAGCAGAGCCGAGGGGGCGCCTTGGACCCAGTACTTC
few	TRBV9	NA	TRBJ2-2	CASSVGARGYIRELFF	TGTGCCAGCAGCGTAGGGGCAAGGGGATACATCCGGGAGCTGTTTTTT
few	TRBV25-1	NA	TRBJ1-1	CASSELSRSNEAFF	TGTGCCAGCAGTGAATTGAGCAGAAGTAATGAAGCTTTCTTT
few	TRBV6-5	NA	TRBJ2-5	CASSYSAGAGETQYF	TGTGCCAGCAGTTACTCTGCAGGGGCGGGTGAGACCCAGTACTTC
NA	TRBV24-1	NA	TRBJ2-3	CATSRGSTDTQYF	TGTGCCACCAGTCGGGGTAGCACAGATACGCAGTATTTT
NA	TRBV4-2	TRBD1	TRBJ1-3	CASSPDRGVTIYF	TGTGCCAGCAGCCCCGACAGGGGTGTCACCATATATTTT
few	TRBV20-1	TRBD2	TRBJ2-1	CSARDRQRTSGNNEQFF	TGCAGTGCTAGAGATCGCCAAAGAACTAGCGGTAACAATGAGCAGTTCTTC
NA	TRBV6-2/TRBV6-3	NA	TRBJ1-1	CASSYRLSEAFF	TGTGCCAGCAGTTACAGGCTCTCGGAAGCTTTCTTT
NA	TRBV12-3/TRBV12-4	NA	TRBJ2-3	CASSFLGADTQYF	TGTGCCAGCAGTTTCTTGGGCGCAGATACGCAGTATTTT
NA	TRBV6-5	TRBD1	TRBJ2-7	CASSDATGTEQYF	TGTGCCAGCAGTGACGCGACAGGGACCGAGCAGTACTTC
many	TRBV29-1	NA	TRBJ2-1	CSVEANNEQFF	TGCAGCGTTGAAGCTAACAATGAGCAGTTCTTC
few	TRBV6-2/TRBV6-3	NA	TRBJ2-3	CASRTGKTKDTQYF	TGTGCCAGCAGGACGGGAAAAACAAAGGATACGCAGTATTTT
NA	TRBV12-3/TRBV12-4	NA	TRBJ2-3	CASSRLGGLDSTDTQYF	TGTGCCAGCAGTCGACTAGGGGGCCTCGATAGCACAGATACGCAGTATTTT
NA	TRBV6-5	NA	TRBJ2-3	CASRVDDPSQKDTQYF	TGTGCCAGCAGGGTGGACGACCCCTCCCAGAAGGATACGCAGTATTTT
few	TRBV12-3/TRBV12-4	TRBD1	TRBJ1-4	CASSLDAGGNEKLFF	TGTGCCAGCAGTTTAGATGCAGGGGGCAATGAAAAACTGTTTTTT
few	TRBV12-3/TRBV12-4	NA	TRBJ1-6	CASSVGGYNSPLHF	TGTGCCAGCAGTGTTGGAGGGTACAATTCACCCCTCCACTTT
many	TRBV5-5	NA	TRBJ1-4	CASSPREGGSGEKLFF	TGTGCCAGCAGCCCGAGGGAAGGTGGATCCGGGGAAAAACTGTTTTTT
NA	TRBV7-7	NA	TRBJ2-5	CASSLISGGDQETQYF	TGTGCTAGCAGCTTAATTTCAGGAGGGGACCAAGAGACCCAGTACTTC
NA	TRBV27	TRBD2	TRBJ2-1	CASSLSGGGAVNEQFF	TGTGCCAGCAGTTTATCCGGCGGGGGGGCCGTCAATGAGCAGTTCTTC
NA	TRBV6-6	TRBD1	TRBJ1-2	CASSFDRDGSGYTF	TGTGCCAGCAGTTTTGACAGGGACGGGTCTGGCTACACCTTC
few	TRBV4-1	TRBD1	TRBJ1-1	CASSHPRGQGNTEAFF	TGCGCCAGCAGCCACCCAAGGGGACAGGGTAACACTGAAGCTTTCTTT